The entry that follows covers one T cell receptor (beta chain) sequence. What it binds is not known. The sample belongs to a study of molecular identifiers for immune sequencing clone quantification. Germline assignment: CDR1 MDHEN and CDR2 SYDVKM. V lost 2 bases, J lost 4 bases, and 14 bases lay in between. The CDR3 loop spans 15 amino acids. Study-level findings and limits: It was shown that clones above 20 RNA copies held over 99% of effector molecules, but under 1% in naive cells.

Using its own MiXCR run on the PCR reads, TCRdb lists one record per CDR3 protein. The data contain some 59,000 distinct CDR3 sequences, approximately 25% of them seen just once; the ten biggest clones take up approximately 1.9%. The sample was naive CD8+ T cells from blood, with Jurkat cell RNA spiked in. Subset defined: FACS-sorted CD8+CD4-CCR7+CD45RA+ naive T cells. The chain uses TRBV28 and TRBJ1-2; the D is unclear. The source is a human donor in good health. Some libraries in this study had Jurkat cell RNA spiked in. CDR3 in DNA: TGTGCCAGCAGTTTACGCTCCGACGGCCTCTATGGCTACACCTTC. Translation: CASSLRSDGLYGYTF.